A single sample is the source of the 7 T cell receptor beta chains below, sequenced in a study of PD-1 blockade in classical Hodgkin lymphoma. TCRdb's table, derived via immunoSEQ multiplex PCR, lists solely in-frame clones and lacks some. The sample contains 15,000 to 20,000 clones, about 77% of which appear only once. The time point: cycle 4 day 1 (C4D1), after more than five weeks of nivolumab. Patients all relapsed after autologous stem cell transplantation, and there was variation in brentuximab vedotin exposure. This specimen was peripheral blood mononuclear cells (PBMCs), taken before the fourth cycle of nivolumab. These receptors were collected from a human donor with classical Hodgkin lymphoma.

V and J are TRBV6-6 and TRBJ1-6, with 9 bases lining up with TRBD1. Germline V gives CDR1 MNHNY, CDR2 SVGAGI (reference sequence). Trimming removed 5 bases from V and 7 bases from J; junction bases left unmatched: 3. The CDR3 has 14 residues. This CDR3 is CASSPGTGNSPLHF. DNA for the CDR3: TGTGCCAGCAGTCCCGGGACAGGGAATTCACCCCTCCACTTT.

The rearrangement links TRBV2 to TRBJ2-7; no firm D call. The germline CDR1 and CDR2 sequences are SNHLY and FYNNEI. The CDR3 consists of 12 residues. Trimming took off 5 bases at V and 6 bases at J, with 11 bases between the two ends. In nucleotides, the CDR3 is TGTGCCAGCAGTACCCTACCTACCGAGCAGTACTTC. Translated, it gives CASSTLPTEQYF.

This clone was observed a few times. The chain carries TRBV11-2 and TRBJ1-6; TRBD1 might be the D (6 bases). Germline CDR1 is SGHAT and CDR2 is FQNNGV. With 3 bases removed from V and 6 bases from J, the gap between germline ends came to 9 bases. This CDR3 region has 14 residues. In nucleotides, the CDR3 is TGTGCCAGCAGCTTGACAGGAGTTAATTCACCCCTCCACTTT. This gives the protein CASSLTGVNSPLHF. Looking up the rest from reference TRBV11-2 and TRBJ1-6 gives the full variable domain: EAGVAQSPRYKIIEKRQSVAFWCNPISGHATLYWYQQILGQGPKLLIQFQNNGVVDDSQLPKDRFSAERLKGVDSTLKIQPAKLEDSAVYLCASSLTGVNSPLHFGNGTRLTVT.

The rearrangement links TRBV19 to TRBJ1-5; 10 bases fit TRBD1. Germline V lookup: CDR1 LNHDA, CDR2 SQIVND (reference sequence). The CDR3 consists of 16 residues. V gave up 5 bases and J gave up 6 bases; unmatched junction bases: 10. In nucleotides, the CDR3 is TGTGCCAGTAGTGAGACAGGGGGCGCGGGGGGTCAGCCCCAGCATTTT. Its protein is CASSETGGAGGQPQHF.

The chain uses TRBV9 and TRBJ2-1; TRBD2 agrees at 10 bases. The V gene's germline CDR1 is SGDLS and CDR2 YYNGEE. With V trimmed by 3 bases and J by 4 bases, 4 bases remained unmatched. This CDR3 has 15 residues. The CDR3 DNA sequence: TGTGCCAGCAGCGGCTGGACTAGCGGATACAATGAGCAGTTCTTC. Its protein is CASSGWTSGYNEQFF.

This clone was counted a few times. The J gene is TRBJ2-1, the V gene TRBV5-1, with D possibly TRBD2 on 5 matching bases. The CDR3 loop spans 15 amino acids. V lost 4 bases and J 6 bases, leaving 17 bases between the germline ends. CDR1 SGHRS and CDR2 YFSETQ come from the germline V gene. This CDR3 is CASSGLAGSPNEQFF. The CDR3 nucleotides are TGCGCCAGCAGCGGCCTCGCGGGCTCCCCCAATGAGCAGTTCTTC.

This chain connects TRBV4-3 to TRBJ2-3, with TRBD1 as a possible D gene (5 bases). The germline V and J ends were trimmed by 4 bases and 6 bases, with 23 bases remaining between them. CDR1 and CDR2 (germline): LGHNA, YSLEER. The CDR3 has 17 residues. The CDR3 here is CASSPLGQGSEGDTQYF. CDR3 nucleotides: TGCGCCAGCAGCCCCCTGGGTCAGGGATCGGAAGGGGATACGCAGTATTTT.